The 4 T cell receptor beta chains in this list originate from one sample, sequenced in a study of circulating and synovial CD4+ cells in juvenile arthritis. Measured with immunoSEQ multiplex PCR; TCRdb has only the in-frame clones, and not every one. In the table there are about 33,000 clones, about 95% of which are singletons. Sequencing used CD4+ T cells from blood. Receptors originate from a human donor with juvenile idiopathic arthritis.

The rearrangement joins TRBV11-3 to TRBJ2-1, with TRBD2 as a possible D gene (7 bases). The germline CDR1 and CDR2 sequences are SGHNT and YENEEA. This CDR3 is 14 amino acids long. Trimming shortened V by 1 base and J by 5 bases, and 9 bases separated the two germline ends. The CDR3 sequence is CASSLGGGHNEQFF. Written as DNA, the CDR3 is TGTGCCAGCAGCTTAGGGGGGGGCCACAATGAGCAGTTCTTC.

The chain carries TRBV5-8 and TRBJ2-1; D is unclear. This CDR3 spans 11 amino acids. The V end was cut by 4 bases, the J end by 4 bases, with 3 bases between. Germline V gene data show CDR1 as SGHTS and CDR2 as YDEGEE. The CDR3 nucleotides read TGTGCCAGCAGCCCATACAATGAGCAGTTCTTC. Protein product: CASSPYNEQFF.

The chain is built from TRBV11-2 and TRBJ1-3; D gene ambiguous. Trimming shortened V by 9 bases and J by 8 bases, and 8 bases separated the two germline ends. The germline V gene has CDR1 SGHAT and CDR2 FQNNGV. The CDR3 has 10 amino acids. The DNA of the CDR3 is TGTGCCAGTCGGCGGGACACCATATATTTT. Translated: CASRRDTIYF. Full variable domain (remainder filled in from reference TRBV11-2 and TRBJ1-3): EAGVAQSPRYKIIEKRQSVAFWCNPISGHATLYWYQQILGQGPKLLIQFQNNGVVDDSQLPKDRFSAERLKGVDSTLKIQPAKLEDSAVYLCASRRDTIYFGEGSWLTVV.

The rearrangement joins TRBV20-1 to TRBJ2-1; D is ambiguous. The CDR3 length is 10 residues. CDR1 DFQATT and CDR2 SNEGSKA come from the germline V gene (reference sequence). Trimming stripped 6 bases from V and 7 bases from J, with 7 bases between. CDR3 nucleotide sequence: TGCAGTGCAGAGACAAATGAGCAGTTCTTC. The encoded protein is CSAETNEQFF.